This T cell receptor beta chain was observed in a study of molecular identifiers for immune sequencing clone quantification. General study findings and limits: The share of molecules held by clones above 20 RNA copies was over 97% in effector cells and under 1% in naive cells.

The CDR3 runs 16 residues. Trimming took 3 bases from V and 2 from J; bases not matched to a gene: 10. Germline V CDR1 and CDR2: DFQATT, SNEGSKA (reference sequence). TCRdb analysed the PCR reads with MiXCR anew, one entry per CDR3 protein. In the table there are approximately 680,000 distinct CDR3 sequences, 25% of which are singletons. In its sample, this clonotype was seen many times. Its target is unknown. This TCR was recovered from a human donor in good health. Some libraries in this study had Jurkat cell RNA spiked in. The sequenced sample was naive CD8+ T cells from blood, with Jurkat cell RNA spiked in. Subset here: FACS-sorted CD8+CD4-CCR7+CD45RA+ naive T cells. The chain carries TRBV20-1 and TRBJ2-7; the match to TRBD2 covers 10 bases. For the CDR3, the DNA is TGCAGTGCTAGGGACCTAGCGGGAGACCACCCCTACGAGCAGTACTTC. Amino acids: CSARDLAGDHPYEQYF.